Presented here are 19 T cell receptor beta chains from one specimen sequenced in a study of cytomegalovirus exposure and HLA in healthy donors. The PCR was carried out with 60 Vbeta primers and 13 Jbeta primers. The method was immunoSEQ multiplex PCR; TCRdb's version includes in-frame clones alone and lacks a portion of them. In the table there are approximately 220,000 clones, 60% to 85% of which are singletons. Sequenced: PBMCs. The receptors originated from a man aged 40-55 years in good health and CMV-seronegative.

This chain uses TRBV9 with TRBJ1-4; D might be TRBD1 (6 bases). CDR1 and CDR2 from the germline V gene are SGDLS and YYNGEE. Trimming cost V 2 bases and J 11 bases, with 13 bases left between them. The CDR3 runs 13 residues. The CDR3 DNA reads as TGTGCCAGCAGCGTCGGGGACACGGGGAAACTGTTTTTT. Translated, it gives CASSVGDTGKLFF.

Worth noting for this clone: Other DNA sequences in the same sample also yield this CDR3. The J gene is TRBJ2-7, the V gene TRBV29-1; possible D gene TRBD1, 6 bases. CDR1 is SQVTM, CDR2 ANQGSEA, per germline. The length of the CDR3 is 14 residues. Trimming shortened V by 7 bases and J by 3 bases, and 19 bases separated the two germline ends. This CDR3 is CSALLTGGNYEQYF. Written as DNA, the CDR3 is TGCAGCGCGCTGCTGACAGGAGGTAACTACGAGCAGTACTTC.

The rearrangement joins TRBV6-5 to TRBJ2-4; possible D gene TRBD1, 6 bases. V lost 8 bases, J lost 1 base, and 12 bases lay in between. This CDR3 contains 14 residues. CDR1 is MNHEY, CDR2 SVGAGI, per germline. As DNA, the CDR3 is TGTGCCAGCGCACAGGGTTCGGCCAAAAACATTCAGTACTTC. It is translated as CASAQGSAKNIQYF.

The CDR3 sequence is CSARLQYGYTF. CDR3 sequence (DNA): TGCAGTGCCAGACTTCAGTATGGCTACACCTTC. J is TRBJ1-2 and V is TRBV20-1, with no clear D. The CDR3 has 11 residues. Germline V CDR1 and CDR2: DFQATT, SNEGSKA (reference sequence). Trimming removed 6 bases from V and 5 bases from J, with 10 bases in between.

V and J are TRBV18 and TRBJ1-1; possible D gene TRBD1, 5 bases. With 4 bases removed from V and 1 base from J, the gap between germline ends came to 10 bases. Germline assignment: CDR1 KGHSH and CDR2 LQKENI. The CDR3 covers 14 residues. The CDR3 sequence: CASSLGGGNTEAFF. In nucleotides, the CDR3 is TGTGCCAGCTCACTGGGCGGGGGGAACACTGAAGCTTTCTTT.

A single count supports this clone. The CDR3 nucleotides are TGTGCCAGTATGGCCCTAGACAGTAACACCGGGGAGCTGTTTTTT. This codes for CASMALDSNTGELFF. The chain couples TRBV19 to TRBJ2-2; maybe TRBD1 (5 bases). The V end lost 7 bases, the J end lost 2 bases, and 14 bases lay between the germline ends. CDR1 is LNHDA, CDR2 SQIVND, per germline (reference sequence). The CDR3 extends over 15 amino acids.

This rearrangement joins TRBV5-1 to TRBJ2-2; possibly TRBD1 for D (5 bases). Germline CDR1 SGHRS, CDR2 YFSETQ. The V gene lost 2 bases and the J gene lost 3 bases, with 11 bases spanning the gap. This CDR3 is built from 15 residues. The CDR3 DNA reads TGCGCCAGCAGCTTTTACCAAGGGGACACCGGGGAGCTGTTTTTT. Translation: CASSFYQGDTGELFF. The full variable domain, rest sourced from reference TRBV5-1 and TRBJ2-2, is KAGVTQTPRYLIKTRGQQVTLSCSPISGHRSVSWYQQTPGQGLQFLFEYFSETQRNKGNFPGRFSGRQFSNSRSEMNVSTLELGDSALYLCASSFYQGDTGELFFGEGSRLTVL.

The V and J genes are TRBV9 and TRBJ2-7, with D possibly matching TRBD1 (5 bases). V was cut by 0 bases and J by 4 bases, with 11 bases left in between. CDR3 length equals 14 residues. Germline V gene data show CDR1 as SGDLS and CDR2 as YYNGEE. The CDR3 nucleotides read TGTGCCAGCAGCGTAGGGTCAGGGCTGTACGAGCAGTACTTC. It encodes CASSVGSGLYEQYF.

The chain combines TRBV19 with TRBJ1-5; no reliable D call. The CDR3 totals 14 residues. V lost 5 bases and J 5 bases, leaving 13 bases between the germline ends. Looked up from germline, CDR1 is LNHDA and CDR2 is SQIVND (reference sequence). The CDR3 loop is CASSPRFRDQPQHF. The CDR3 nucleotides read TGTGCCAGTAGTCCCCGGTTCCGTGATCAGCCCCAGCATTTT.

The chain joins TRBV19 to TRBJ2-1, with D possibly matching TRBD1 (7 bases). CDR1 is LNHDA, CDR2 SQIVND, per germline (reference sequence). The V and J ends lost 4 bases and 6 bases respectively, with 13 bases between them. The CDR3 runs 14 residues. The CDR3 is CASSTQGGGNEQFF. The CDR3 nucleotides read TGTGCCAGTAGTACCCAGGGGGGAGGCAATGAGCAGTTCTTC. The full variable domain, its missing parts supplied by reference TRBV19 and TRBJ2-1, is DGGITQSPKYLFRKEGQNVTLSCEQNLNHDAMYWYRQDPGQGLRLIYYSQIVNDFQKGDIAEGYSVSREKKESFPLTVTSAQKNPTAFYLCASSTQGGGNEQFFGPGTRLTVL.

The chain carries TRBV28 and TRBJ2-6, with a possible D match to TRBD1 (5 bases). There are 19 residues in the CDR3. V was cut by 6 bases and J by 1 base, with 22 bases left in between. CDR1 is MDHEN, CDR2 SYDVKM, per germline. The CDR3 is CASSPPWQGPRSGANVLTF. The DNA for the CDR3 is TGTGCCAGCAGCCCTCCTTGGCAGGGCCCCCGGTCTGGGGCCAACGTCCTGACTTTC.

V is TRBV19 and J is TRBJ2-1; 13 nucleotides line up with TRBD2. Trimming at V came to 1 base and at J to 8 bases, leaving 5 bases not matched to a gene. CDR1 LNHDA and CDR2 SQIVND come from the germline V gene (reference sequence). The CDR3 is 16 residues long. The CDR3 nucleotides are TGTGCCAGTAGTATAGGGACTAGCGGGAGTAGCGATGAGCAGTTCTTC. It translates to CASSIGTSGSSDEQFF.

Concerning this clone itself: One end of the junction is discordant with germline, which a read error may explain. The gene calls are TRBV27 and TRBJ2-1, with D possibly TRBD1 on 5 matching bases. The CDR3 has 12 amino acids. Germline V lookup: CDR1 MNHEY, CDR2 SMNVEV (reference sequence). This CDR3 is CASSSTTRRAVF. The DNA of the CDR3 is TGTGCCAGCAGTTCTACCACCCGCAGGGCGGTCTTC.

CDR3 DNA sequence: TGTGCCAGTAGGGGTGACAGCTCTGGAAACACCATATATTTT. This gives the protein CASRGDSSGNTIYF. The genes are TRBV19 and TRBJ1-3; D is possibly TRBD1 (5 bases). Germline V CDR1 and CDR2: LNHDA, SQIVND (reference sequence). The CDR3 totals 14 residues. V was pared by 6 bases and J by 0 bases, with 9 bases between.

In nucleotides, the CDR3 is TGTGCCAGCAGAAAGGAGGGGTTGGGGAGGGGTGAGCAGTTCTTC. It is translated as CASRKEGLGRGEQFF. This chain uses TRBV6-5 with TRBJ2-1; 7 nucleotides match TRBD2. CDR1 is MNHEY, CDR2 SVGAGI, per germline. The ends lost 6 bases at V and 9 bases at J; junction bases unmatched: 14. The CDR3 length is 15 residues.

The V call is TRBV7-8, the J call TRBJ1-2, with D perhaps TRBD1 (6 bases). The germline V gene has CDR1 SGHVS and CDR2 FQNEAQ. This CDR3 is built from 16 residues. V gave up 1 base and J gave up 4 bases, with 16 bases separating them. As DNA, the CDR3 is TGTGCCAGCAGCTTAGGGGGATGGGGGGGCATCTATGGCTACACCTTC. Its protein is CASSLGGWGGIYGYTF.

This rearrangement joins TRBV6-1 to TRBJ2-2; D may be TRBD2 (7 bases). The CDR3 sequence is 11 residues long. Trimming took 1 base from V and 16 from J, leaving 10 bases between them. CDR1 is MNHNS and CDR2 is SASEGT in the germline V gene. CDR3 in amino acids: CASSEEGGKFF. The CDR3 nucleotides read TGTGCCAGCAGTGAAGAGGGGGGGAAGTTTTTT.

This clone occurred a few times. The CDR3 DNA sequence: TGTGCCAGCAGCGGATTGACAGGAGGAAATTCACCCCTCCACTTT. Protein sequence: CASSGLTGGNSPLHF. The J gene is TRBJ1-6, the V gene TRBV7-2, with TRBD1 as a possible D gene (6 bases). The V gene's germline CDR1 is SGHTA and CDR2 FQGNSA. V lost 5 bases, J lost 7 bases, and 15 bases lay in between. The CDR3 runs to 15 residues.

The chain joins TRBV15 to TRBJ2-5; weak D call: TRBD2 (6 bases). The end of the DNA aligns better with TRBJ2-7, so the J call may be wrong. This CDR3 has 14 amino acids. Germline V gives CDR1 LNHNV, CDR2 YYDKDF (reference sequence). The CDR3 nucleotides are TGTGCCACCAGCAGCCCTCCCCGGGAGAGCGAGCAGTACTTC. Translating it yields CATSSPPRESEQYF.